This entry describes one TCR beta chain. The data were taken from a study of blood T cell repertoires in COVID-19. At the level of the study: Sites in the United States, Italy and Spain provided acute and convalescent COVID-19 samples. T cells, B-cell-depleted T cells, or PBMCs provided the cDNA or gDNA that served as material.

Study processing details: Amplified reference gene primers provided the basis for estimating nucleated cell counts. Clones were read by immunoSEQ multiplex PCR, and TCRdb kept only the in-frame ones, dropping some. Clone size and V and J calls were adopted from that table, with D and trimming inferred from the DNA. This sample has approximately 430,000 clones, with more than 80% found just once. CDR3 length: 14 amino acids. V gave up 2 bases and J gave up 5 bases, with 11 bases separating them. The germline V gene has CDR1 LNHDA and CDR2 SQIVND (reference sequence). The receptor was isolated from a woman in her twenties or thirties with active or convalescent COVID-19. The sample was peripheral blood. The rearrangement links TRBV19 to TRBJ2-3; tentatively, D is TRBD2 (6 bases). CDR3 region: CASSIWGEEDTQYF. CDR3 bases: TGTGCCAGTAGTATATGGGGGGAGGAAGATACGCAGTATTTT.